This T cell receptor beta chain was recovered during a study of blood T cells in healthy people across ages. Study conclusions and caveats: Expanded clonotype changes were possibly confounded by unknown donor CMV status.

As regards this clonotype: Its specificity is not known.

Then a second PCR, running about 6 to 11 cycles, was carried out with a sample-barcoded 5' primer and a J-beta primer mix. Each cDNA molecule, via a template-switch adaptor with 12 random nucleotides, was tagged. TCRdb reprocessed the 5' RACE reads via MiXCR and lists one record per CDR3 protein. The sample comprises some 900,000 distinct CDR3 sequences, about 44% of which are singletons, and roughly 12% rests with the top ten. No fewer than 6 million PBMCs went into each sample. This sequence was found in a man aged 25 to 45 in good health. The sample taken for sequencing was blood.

The CDR3 DNA reads as TGTGCCAGCAGCTTAGACCCGGGACAGGGGGCTAACATTCAGTACTTC. Its protein product is CASSLDPGQGANIQYF. The chain joins TRBV7-8 to TRBJ2-4; 12 nucleotides agree with TRBD1. V dropped 1 base and J dropped 7; count of bases not matched to a gene: 5. Germline CDR1 SGHVS, CDR2 FQNEAQ. The CDR3 has 16 residues.